A single sample gave rise to the 13 T cell receptor beta chains below, sequenced in a study of a mutant IDH1 vaccine in newly diagnosed glioma. Time point given: baseline, week 1 (first vaccination visit). The treatment is: pre-vaccination baseline after standard-of-care therapy. Only in-frame clones appear in the TCRdb table, and some are missing; sequencing was by immunoSEQ multiplex PCR. Found here are about 88,000 clones, over 75% of them singletons; the top ten hold 5% to 5.5%. The sequencing used PBMCs, collected from a glioma patient treated with radiotherapy, temozolomide or both. All receptors derive from a man aged 40-49 years with glioma. Some clones in this sample may be carry-over from other donors' samples.

The chain combines TRBV6-5 with TRBJ2-2, with no clear D. The germline V gene has CDR1 MNHEY and CDR2 SVGAGI. The V gene lost 6 bases and the J gene lost 6 bases, with 17 bases spanning the gap. This CDR3 has 15 residues. The CDR3, as DNA: TGTGCCAGCAGAAGTCTAACAAGTGATGCCGGGGAGCTGTTTTTT. Residues: CASRSLTSDAGELFF.

The chain joins TRBV6-1 to TRBJ1-1; D not certain. This CDR3 contains 13 residues. Looked up from germline, CDR1 is MNHNS and CDR2 is SASEGT. Trimming shortened V by 6 bases and J by 4 bases, and 12 bases separated the two germline ends. The CDR3 DNA sequence: TGTGCCAGCAGCCTTAGACTAGGCACTGAAGCTTTCTTT. This translates into CASSLRLGTEAFF.

V and J are TRBV10-2 and TRBJ2-1; 9 bases line up with TRBD2. The CDR3 has 14 amino acids. V shed 3 bases and J 8 bases; nucleotides not matched to a gene: 5. Germline V gene data show CDR1 as WSHSY and CDR2 as SAAADI. For the CDR3, the DNA is TGCGCCAGCAGTGAAACTAGCGGGCATCATGAGCAGTTCTTC. Its protein is CASSETSGHHEQFF.

The chain combines TRBV6-5 with TRBJ1-1; 10 bases agree with TRBD1. Germline lookup yields CDR1 MNHEY and CDR2 SVGAGI. This CDR3 spans 15 amino acids. V lost 3 bases to trimming and J lost 1 base; unmatched junction nucleotides: 2. The CDR3 DNA follows: TGTGCCAGCAGTTATCGGGACAGGGGGAACACTGAAGCTTTCTTT. Encoded protein: CASSYRDRGNTEAFF.

The rearrangement links TRBV7-9 to TRBJ1-1; 11 nucleotides line up with TRBD1. Trimming took 4 bases from V and 5 from J; bases not matched to a gene: 15. The germline CDR1 and CDR2 sequences are SEHNR and FQNEAQ (reference sequence). This CDR3 is 18 amino acids long. The CDR3 loop reads CASSSASRTGGERTEAFF. CDR3 coding DNA: TGTGCCAGCAGCTCCGCCTCCCGGACAGGGGGCGAACGGACTGAAGCTTTCTTT.

This rearrangement joins TRBV7-9 to TRBJ2-7; D is perhaps TRBD2 (5 bases). The V and J ends lost 4 bases and 4 bases respectively, with 11 bases between them. This CDR3 spans 13 amino acids. Germline V gives CDR1 SEHNR, CDR2 FQNEAQ (reference sequence). The CDR3 DNA follows: TGTGCCAGCAGCTCCGGGGAAACTTACGAGCAGTACTTC. Translating it yields CASSSGETYEQYF.

The rearrangement links TRBV18 to TRBJ1-1; D is perhaps TRBD1 (6 bases). This CDR3 is built from 14 residues. Germline V CDR1 and CDR2: KGHSH, LQKENI. The germline V and J ends were trimmed by 2 bases and 6 bases, with 13 bases remaining between them. The CDR3 sequence: CASSPRTVYAEAFF. The CDR3 bases are TGTGCCAGCTCACCAAGGACAGTCTATGCTGAAGCTTTCTTT.

V and J are TRBV29-1 and TRBJ2-1; D is unclear. The CDR3 is made up of 12 amino acids. Trimming cost V 7 bases and J 6 bases, with 13 bases left between them. Looked up from germline, CDR1 is SQVTM and CDR2 is ANQGSEA. CDR3 DNA sequence: TGCAGCGGTGTCACCCCGCCCAATGAGCAGTTCTTC. This gives the protein CSGVTPPNEQFF.

CDR3 in amino acids: CASSRSAGAQLNGYTF. For the CDR3, the DNA is TGTGCCAGCAGCCGATCCGCCGGGGCCCAACTCAATGGCTACACCTTC. This chain links TRBV5-4 with TRBJ1-2, with D perhaps matching TRBD1 (5 bases). V lost 4 bases to trimming and J lost 6 bases, with 22 bases between them. This CDR3 has 16 amino acids. The germline gives CDR1 SGHNT, CDR2 YYREEE (reference sequence). Full variable domain (outside the CDR3, taken from reference TRBV5-4 and TRBJ1-2): ETGVTQSPTHLIKTRGQQVTLRCSSQSGHNTVSWYQQALGQGPQFIFQYYREEENGRGNFPPRFSGLQFPNYSSELNVNALELDDSALYLCASSRSAGAQLNGYTFGSGTRLTVV.

The chain combines TRBV4-2 with TRBJ1-1; D is possibly TRBD1 (5 bases). The length of the CDR3 is 15 residues. V was pared by 1 base and J by 3 bases, with 12 bases between. Germline V lookup: CDR1 LGHNA, CDR2 YNFKEQ. The CDR3 DNA is TGTGCCAGCAGCCAAGGACCCGGGGGGGACACTGAAGCTTTCTTT. This encodes CASSQGPGGDTEAFF.

V gene TRBV6-5 combines with J gene TRBJ2-2, with unresolved D. Trimming took 6 bases from V and 0 from J, leaving 8 bases between them. This CDR3 region has 14 residues. Germline CDR1 MNHEY, CDR2 SVGAGI. In DNA, the CDR3 is TGTGCCAGCAGAAAAGGACCGAACACCGGGGAGCTGTTTTTT. Encoded protein: CASRKGPNTGELFF.

V and J are TRBV10-2 and TRBJ1-2; no definite D call. The CDR3 has 13 amino acids. Germline CDR1 WSHSY, CDR2 SAAADI. The ends were cut back, 2 bases at V and 6 bases at J, with 10 bases in the middle. The CDR3 reads CASSETTAHGYTF. CDR3 DNA: TGCGCCAGCAGTGAGACCACGGCGCATGGCTACACCTTC.

The chain uses TRBV7-5 and TRBJ1-5. TRBV7-5 is deemed a pseudogene. The CDR3 is made up of 12 amino acids. The CDR3 DNA sequence: TGTGTCAGAAGCTCCGAATCGGAGCCCCAGCATTTT. Translating gives CVRSSESEPQHF.